This TCR beta chain was captured by sequencing in a study of blood T cells in healthy people across ages (dated by TCRdb to between 2015 and 2017). Some background on the complete study: In model experiments, roughly one uniquely barcoded TCR beta cDNA molecule per two T cells was captured by template switching. Four age groups were formed from the donors: young (average roughly 16 years), middle-aged (just under 40), aged (roughly 56) and long-lived (more than 75). To avoid experimental bias, donors of different ages were spread randomly across the sequencing lanes. The study measured age-related changes in TCR beta repertoire diversity using deep sequencing normalized with unique cDNA molecular identifiers. The study analyzed two additional independent replicas of 1 million unique cDNA reads from the same blood draw for two donors, one aged 18 to 30 and one aged 80 or older.

The 39 donors, aged about 6 to 100 years, were systemically healthy Caucasian individuals from Russia. Each donor gave ten milliliters of peripheral blood, drawn into EDTA-treated Vacutainer tubes. Ficoll-Paque density-gradient centrifugation was used to isolate PBMCs, with at least 7 million per sample. Total RNA, at least 6 micrograms per sample, was extracted from PBMCs with Trizol reagent. Naive CD45RAhigh/CD27high T cell percentages were measured by flow cytometry on a PBMC aliquot from every donor. Here V drops 4 bases and J drops 0 bases, and the junction holds 7 bases not matched to any gene. From the cysteine up to the phenylalanine, the CDR3 has a length of 16 residues. The retained sequence is limited to the CDR3, 48 bases, with the frame set at the first base. For CDR1 and CDR2, the germline V gene lists SGHDT and YYEEEE. Comments on this clonotype: Its antigen remains unidentified. Base qualities are missing; no much larger clone stands one base away.

The library came from 5' RACE. The sequencing machine was an Illumina HiSeq 2500. A second PCR of roughly 7 to 12 cycles was performed with a sample-barcoded 5' primer and a J-beta primer mix. A template-switch 5' adaptor carrying 12 random nucleotides introduced a unique molecular identifier onto each TCR beta cDNA molecule. Each sample yielded at least 2.5 million CDR3-containing paired-end reads. First-strand cDNA synthesis was performed from all RNA using the Mint cDNA synthesis kit, with priming by a TRBC-specific oligonucleotide. Following uracil-DNA glycosylase treatment, a first 18-cycle PCR with universal primers M1SS and BC2_uni_R was performed on all cDNA. As for the authors' bioinformatics: For normalization, 1 million high-quality reads, each with a distinct molecular identifier, were randomly selected from each sample. Instead of being binned into consensus sequences, reads that shared molecular identifiers were thrown out. MiTCR, run with a Q25 quality threshold and the strictest error-elimination algorithm, handled CDR3 identification, clonotype clustering and error correction. A nonparametric unseen species model using Euler transformation provided a lower-bound estimate of total TCR beta diversity. The public reads were quality trimmed at Q25 with fastp and then assembled into clones with MiXCR by TCRdb, keeping productive beta chains. Entries are consolidated by CDR3 protein sequence, retaining the most common genes and DNA. These V and J calls are TCRdb output, not the study's own analysis. The sample profile shows around 750,000 distinct CDR3 sequences; about 55% of them were found once. The ten most abundant clones make up approximately 40% of the sample.

General study outcomes and caveats: Because the CMV infection status of the donors was unknown, age-related changes in expanded clonotypes may potentially have been confounded. The percentage of naive T cells measured by flow cytometry correlated strongly with observed TCR beta diversity. Conclusive comparison of naive and antigen-experienced compartments was prevented by the profiling of bulk unsorted PBMCs. Compared with the aged group, more naive CD4+ T cells, fewer expanded clones and increased TCR diversity were shown by the long-lived group, suggesting age selection. Observed TCR beta diversity per million T cells fell roughly linearly with age, and a significant reduction was already apparent by age roughly 40. Estimates of total diversity from one million sequenced T cells were regarded as lower bounds and underestimates.

The TCR originated in a man older than 75 in good health. The rearranged chain carries TRBV5-6 and TRBJ2-1; TRBD2 matches 7 bases in the middle. Sequenced input: blood. The nucleotide sequence reads as follows: TGTGCCAGCAGCCCGGCTAGCGGCTACTCCTACAATGAGCAGTTCTTC. This yields the protein CASSPASGYSYNEQFF.